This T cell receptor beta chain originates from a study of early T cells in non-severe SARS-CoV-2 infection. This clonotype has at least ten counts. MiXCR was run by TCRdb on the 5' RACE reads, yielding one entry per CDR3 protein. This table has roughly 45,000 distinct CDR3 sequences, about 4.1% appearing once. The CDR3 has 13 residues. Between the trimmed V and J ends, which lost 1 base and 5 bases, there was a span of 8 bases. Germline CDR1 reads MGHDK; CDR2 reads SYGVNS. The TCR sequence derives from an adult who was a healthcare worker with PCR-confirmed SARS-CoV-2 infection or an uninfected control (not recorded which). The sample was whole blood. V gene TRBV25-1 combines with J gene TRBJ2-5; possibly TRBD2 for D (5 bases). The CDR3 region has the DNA TGTGCCAGCAGTGAATCCGCGGGCGAGACCCAGTACTTC. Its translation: CASSESAGETQYF.